This is a list of T cell receptor beta chains from one sample in a study of blood T cell repertoires in COVID-19. TCRdb's copy holds only in-frame clones and misses some; the assay was immunoSEQ multiplex PCR. The sample holds some 73,000 clones, 65% to 90% seen once. Sequenced: peripheral blood. Source of these receptors: a man aged 80 or over with COVID-19, enrolled during active disease. The CDR3 runs from the conserved cysteine through the conserved F or W. The D gene is left open where the match is weak. Clone size is not always given. Where it is, it says once, few, many or a class for expanded clones.

TRBV3-1/TRBV3-2,TRBJ2-1,-,-,CASTLRQAYNEQFF,TGTGCCAGCACCCTCCGACAGGCCTACAATGAGCAGTTCTTC
TRBV7-2,TRBJ2-5,few,TRBD2,CASSLAPGGQGETQYF,TGTGCCAGCAGCTTAGCCCCGGGGGGGCAGGGAGAGACCCAGTACTTC
TRBV7-3,TRBJ2-5,-,-,CASSLKVRETQYF,TGTGCCAGCAGCTTAAAAGTGAGAGAGACCCAGTACTTC
TRBV11-2,TRBJ1-2,once,TRBD1,CASSLWTGENYGYTF,TGTGCCAGCAGCCTATGGACAGGGGAAAACTATGGCTACACCTTC
TRBV19,TRBJ1-2,-,-,CASSVRDSGYTF,TGTGCCAGTAGTGTACGGGACTCTGGCTACACCTTC
TRBV5-1,TRBJ1-6,-,TRBD1,CASSTGTVNSPLHF,TGCGCCAGCAGCACCGGGACAGTTAATTCACCCCTCCACTTT
TRBV7-2,TRBJ1-3,-,TRBD1,CASSSRSGQGTGNTIYF,TGTGCCAGCAGCTCGCGATCGGGACAGGGGACTGGAAACACCATATATTTT
TRBV6-5,TRBJ1-4,-,-,CASRPHRTNEKLFF,TGTGCCAGCAGACCACACAGAACTAATGAAAAACTGTTTTTT
TRBV11-2,TRBJ1-3,once,TRBD1,CASSLAGQGANTIYF,TGTGCCAGCAGCTTAGCCGGACAGGGCGCGAACACCATATATTTT
TRBV19,TRBJ1-1,-,TRBD1,CASSLGQGEADTEAFF,TGTGCCAGTAGTTTAGGACAGGGGGAAGCTGACACTGAAGCTTTCTTT
TRBV20-1,TRBJ1-2,-,-,CSIQGRVGYTF,TGCAGTATTCAAGGTCGGGTTGGCTACACCTTC
TRBV3-1/TRBV3-2,TRBJ1-2,-,-,CASSQAGIVSTF,TGTGCCAGCAGCCAAGCTGGCATCGTTTCCACCTTC
TRBV28,TRBJ1-6,few,-,CASSSKGVYNSPLHF,TGTGCCAGCAGTTCTAAGGGAGTTTATAATTCACCCCTCCACTTT
TRBV19,TRBJ1-5,-,TRBD1,CASSMRRQGDIQHF,TGTGCCAGTAGTATGAGAAGACAGGGTGATATCCAGCATTTT
TRBV4-1,TRBJ2-4,-,TRBD1,CASSQDPDRGFKNIQYF,TGCGCCAGCAGCCAAGATCCGGACAGGGGATTCAAAAACATTCAGTACTTC
TRBV19,TRBJ2-5,-,-,CASSIGSEETQYF,TGTGCCAGTAGTATTGGTTCGGAAGAGACCCAGTACTTC
TRBV6-6,TRBJ1-4,few,TRBD1,CASRYTGTGSNEKLFF,TGTGCCAGCAGGTATACTGGGACAGGCAGTAATGAAAAACTGTTTTTT
TRBV18,TRBJ2-2,-,-,CASSPIISGRGGELFF,TGTGCCAGCTCACCAATCATCAGCGGGCGCGGCGGGGAGCTGTTTTTT
TRBV27,TRBJ1-5,-,-,CASSSEGLGNQPQHF,TGTGCCAGCAGTTCCGAGGGACTTGGCAATCAGCCCCAGCATTTT
TRBV3-1/TRBV3-2,TRBJ1-6,-,TRBD1,CASSSAGTEYSPLHF,TGTGCCAGCAGCTCCGCCGGGACAGAATACTCACCCCTCCACTTT
TRBV19,TRBJ1-5,-,-,CASRFLTAGENQPQHF,TGTGCCAGTAGATTCCTTACTGCAGGGGAAAATCAGCCCCAGCATTTT
TRBV10-3,TRBJ2-7,-,-,CAISDTGRSSYEQYF,TGTGCCATCAGTGACACAGGGCGGAGCTCCTACGAGCAGTACTTC
TRBV7-9,TRBJ1-1,many,-,CASSLAEAFF,TGTGCCAGCAGCTTAGCAGAGGCTTTCTTT
TRBV12-3/TRBV12-4,TRBJ1-2,-,TRBD1,CASTLGQAGYTF,TGTGCCAGCACCCTCGGACAGGCGGGCTACACCTTC
TRBV4-2,TRBJ2-3,-,-,CASSQDQIGGTSTDTQYF,TGTGCCAGCAGCCAAGATCAAATAGGTGGGACTAGCACAGATACGCAGTATTTT
TRBV6-2/TRBV6-3,TRBJ2-4,-,-,CASSQRVVSKNIQYF,TGTGCCAGCAGTCAACGGGTGGTCAGCAAAAACATTCAGTACTTC
TRBV18,TRBJ1-1,-,-,CASSTSRAETEAFF,TGTGCCAGCTCTACATCGAGGGCGGAGACTGAAGCTTTCTTT
TRBV10-3,TRBJ2-1,-,-,CAISEVPGYNEQFF,TGTGCCATCAGTGAGGTCCCAGGTTACAATGAGCAGTTCTTC
TRBV7-2,TRBJ2-2,-,TRBD2,CASSLQWSPSGRTGELFF,TGTGCCAGCAGCTTACAGTGGTCGCCTAGCGGACGCACCGGGGAGCTGTTTTTT
TRBV3-1/TRBV3-2,TRBJ1-2,once,TRBD1,CASSQITGGANYGYTF,TGTGCCAGCAGCCAGATAACAGGGGGCGCGAACTATGGCTACACCTTC
TRBV19,TRBJ2-1,-,TRBD2,CASSLPWRGGSYNEQFF,TGTGCCAGTAGTCTACCCTGGCGGGGGGGTTCCTACAATGAGCAGTTCTTC
TRBV7-9,TRBJ1-2,-,-,CASSDRPYGYTF,TGTGCCAGCTCCGACAGGCCCTATGGCTACACCTTC
TRBV19,TRBJ1-5,once,TRBD1,CASSIRGQGGSNQPQHF,TGTGCCAGTAGTATAAGGGGACAGGGTGGAAGCAATCAGCCCCAGCATTTT
TRBV2,TRBJ2-5,once,-,CASSVRSRETQYF,TGTGCCAGCAGTGTTCGATCGAGGGAGACCCAGTACTTC
TRBV9,TRBJ1-1,-,-,CASSVGGALNTEAFF,TGTGCCAGCAGCGTAGGCGGGGCCTTGAACACTGAAGCTTTCTTT
TRBV27,TRBJ2-1,once,TRBD1,CASSRDSTYNEQFF,TGTGCCAGCAGTCGGGACAGTACCTACAATGAGCAGTTCTTC
TRBV15,TRBJ1-1,once,-,CATSSTGREYTEAFF,TGTGCCACCAGCAGCACAGGGAGGGAGTACACTGAAGCTTTCTTT
TRBV10-2,TRBJ2-7,-,-,CASSEQGLLSYEQYF,TGCGCCAGCAGTGAGCAGGGGTTGCTCTCCTACGAGCAGTACTTC
TRBV14,TRBJ2-7,once,TRBD2,CASSQDRMGLVRILPYF,TGTGCCAGCAGCCAAGATAGGATGGGACTAGTCAGGATCCTCCCGTACTTC
TRBV5-1,TRBJ1-1,-,-,CASSLTRDTEAFF,TGCGCCAGCAGCTTGACCAGGGACACTGAAGCTTTCTTT
TRBV18,TRBJ2-1,-,-,CASSPPQGRSYNEQFF,TGTGCCAGCTCACCACCCCAAGGGAGGTCCTACAATGAGCAGTTCTTC
TRBV6-6,TRBJ1-1,-,-,CASTGNTEAFF,TGTGCCAGCACAGGGAACACTGAAGCTTTCTTT